Listed below are T cell receptor beta chains from one sample, sequenced in a study of blood T cell repertoires in COVID-19. The assay was immunoSEQ multiplex PCR, and TCRdb's table has in-frame clones only and misses some. The sample contains about 33,000 clones, around nine tenths of which appear only once. What was sequenced was peripheral blood. These receptor sequences come from a human donor in a cohort sampled during active COVID-19. Both conserved end residues are part of each CDR3. Clone size appears in some rows only: once, few, many, or a class for an expanded clone.

J gene | V gene | clone size | CDR3 protein
TRBJ2-7 | TRBV28 | NA | CASSLRLAGGDEQYF
TRBJ1-5 | TRBV12-3/TRBV12-4 | NA | CASRANNQPQHF
TRBJ1-1 | TRBV7-2 | NA | CASSFSRAVPEAFF
TRBJ1-2 | TRBV12-3/TRBV12-4 | NA | CASSSGPYGYTF
TRBJ1-2 | TRBV5-1 | few | CASSLGSGTGTSGYTF
TRBJ2-5 | TRBV28 | NA | CASRGQYQETQYF
TRBJ1-6 | TRBV4-1 | NA | CASSQSRDRRNNSPLHF
TRBJ2-5 | TRBV4-2 | NA | CASSPRTSGDKETQYF
TRBJ1-6 | TRBV27 | NA | CASSFEDSPLHF
TRBJ2-5 | TRBV6-6 | NA | CASSYPLAGGQETQYF
TRBJ1-4 | TRBV19 | NA | CASKLQGAGEKLFF
TRBJ2-7 | TRBV9 | NA | CASSPGTGTYEQYF
TRBJ2-3 | TRBV5-1 | NA | CASSPRVSADTQYF
TRBJ2-7 | TRBV18 | once | CASSRGDRAYEQYF
TRBJ2-7 | TRBV7-8 | once | CASSLLASGDSYEQYF
TRBJ2-3 | TRBV28 | NA | CASRAGLRGGTDTQYF
TRBJ2-5 | TRBV9 | NA | CASSALGGRKTQYF
TRBJ2-3 | TRBV6-5 | NA | CASSAGDDTQYF
TRBJ2-3 | TRBV4-1 | NA | CASSFRDPWIITDTQYF
TRBJ1-1 | TRBV14 | NA | CASSLGQGGTEAFF
TRBJ1-5 | TRBV4-1 | NA | CASSQETGRNQPQHF
TRBJ2-4 | TRBV28 | NA | CASSFLAGGISKNIQYF
TRBJ1-1 | TRBV19 | NA | CASSIQVNTEAFF
TRBJ1-1 | TRBV5-1 | NA | CASSLRGLAGGEAFF
TRBJ2-1 | TRBV5-4 | NA | CASSRQQGQTNEQFF
TRBJ2-1 | TRBV6-1 | NA | CASSEHRALNNEQFF
TRBJ2-7 | TRBV7-3 | NA | CASSPGGKREQYF
TRBJ2-3 | TRBV9 | NA | CASSADVSGGTTDTQYF
TRBJ1-2 | TRBV5-6 | NA | CASSLGQLVYGYTF
TRBJ1-6 | TRBV27 | NA | CASSTDRDRTSPLHF
TRBJ2-2 | TRBV11-2 | NA | CASSSGGRGTGELFF
TRBJ2-2 | TRBV5-6 | NA | CASSTRDRGNGELFF
TRBJ1-1 | TRBV5-4 | NA | CASSLYHTGGTEAFF
TRBJ2-2 | TRBV28 | NA | CASRPTGTGELFF
TRBJ2-3 | TRBV6-5 | few | CASSSGGGGADTQYF
TRBJ2-7 | TRBV11-2 | few | CASSFLGLAPGSEQYF
TRBJ2-6 | TRBV27 | NA | CASGGTDGANVLTF
TRBJ2-1 | TRBV2 | NA | CASSERPATSGAGGEQFF
TRBJ1-1 | TRBV5-1 | NA | CASSLGTGTGGDTEAFF
TRBJ1-1 | TRBV3-1/TRBV3-2 | NA | CASSQDRKNTEAFF
TRBJ2-5 | TRBV4-2 | NA | CASSLGQTQETQYF
TRBJ2-2 | TRBV5-4 | NA | CASRLGINSGGSTGELFF
TRBJ2-7 | TRBV2 | NA | CASRAGKEQGASYEQYF
TRBJ2-2 | TRBV10-3 | NA | CAISGISGGAAGELFF
TRBJ2-5 | TRBV5-1 | NA | CASSRGQPQETQYF
TRBJ1-2 | TRBV18 | NA | CASSLEQASGYTF
TRBJ2-3 | TRBV7-6 | once | CASRRWRGANSECTDTQYF
TRBJ2-3 | TRBV10-3 | once | CAISETADTQYF
TRBJ1-5 | TRBV5-6 | few | CASSSSGQGALPQHF
TRBJ2-7 | TRBV12-3/TRBV12-4 | medium-sized | CASTLSSYEQYF
TRBJ1-1 | TRBV12-3/TRBV12-4 | NA | CASSWTLNTEAFF
TRBJ1-2 | TRBV27 | NA | CASMRSGTGGGYTF
TRBJ1-5 | TRBV7-8 | NA | CASSLAARGRGMRQPQHF
TRBJ2-1 | TRBV7-8 | NA | CASKGSGGALNEQFF
TRBJ1-3 | TRBV19 | NA | CASNSGSSGNTIYF
TRBJ2-7 | TRBV10-1 | NA | CASSGQGSALYEQYF
TRBJ2-5 | TRBV5-1 | NA | CASSRGWAETQYF
TRBJ2-1 | TRBV2 | NA | CASRHFILQGASYNEQFF
TRBJ1-1 | TRBV7-9 | NA | CASSFNEAGAKAFF
TRBJ2-7 | TRBV5-1 | few | CASSSQRSQEQYF